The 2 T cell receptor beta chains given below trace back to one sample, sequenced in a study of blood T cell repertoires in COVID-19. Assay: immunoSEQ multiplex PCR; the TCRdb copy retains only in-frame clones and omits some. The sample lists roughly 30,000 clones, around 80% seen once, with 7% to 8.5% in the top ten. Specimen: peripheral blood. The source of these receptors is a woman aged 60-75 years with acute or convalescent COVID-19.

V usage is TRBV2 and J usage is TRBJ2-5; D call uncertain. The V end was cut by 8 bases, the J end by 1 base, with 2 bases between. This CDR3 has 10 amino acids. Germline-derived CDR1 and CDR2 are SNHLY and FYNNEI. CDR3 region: CASLQETQYF. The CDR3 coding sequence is TGTGCCAGCCTCCAAGAGACCCAGTACTTC. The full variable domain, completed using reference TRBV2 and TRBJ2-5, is EPEVTQTPSHQVTQMGQEVILRCVPISNHLYFYWYRQILGQKVEFLVSFYNNEISEKSEIFDDQFSVERPDGSNFTLKIRSTKLEDSAMYFCASLQETQYFGPGTRLLVL.

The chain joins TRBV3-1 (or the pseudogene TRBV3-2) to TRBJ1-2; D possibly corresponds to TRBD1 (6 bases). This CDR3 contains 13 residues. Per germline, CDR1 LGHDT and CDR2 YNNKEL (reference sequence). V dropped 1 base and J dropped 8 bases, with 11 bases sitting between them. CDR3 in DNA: TGTGCCAGCAGCCAAGGCAGGGGATACGGCTACACCTTC. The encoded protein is CASSQGRGYGYTF.